This TCR beta chain appears in the sequencing data of a study of beta chain features in type 1 diabetes. Overall study context: Sorted cell examination encompassed around 100,000,000 cells across all samples. Study-wide results and limits: Shorter TCRB CDR3s, moderately but significantly so, marked every one of the four CD4+ subsets in Type 1 diabetes patients. Sampled from patients, naive, central memory and Treg TCRB repertoires appeared more similar than those sampled from healthy donors.

It was one heparinised blood draw, averaging about 116 mL, that each donor gave. Expressed TCRB transcripts were sequenced because the entire RNA isolate underwent reverse transcription. TCRdb keeps only in-frame clones here, not all; method: immunoSEQ multiplex PCR. Of approximately 37,000 clones listed, roughly 64% are singletons. As to this clone: Its antigen is unidentified.

V was pared by 6 bases and J by 5 bases, with 11 bases of the junction left unmatched. CDR3 size: 15 residues. Germline CDR1 reads MNHEY; CDR2 reads SVGAGI. V is TRBV6-5 and J is TRBJ2-5, with 8 bases lining up with TRBD2. This clonotype was sampled from a woman aged 25 to 39 in good health. Specimen: Tregs from blood. The CDR3 region has the DNA TGTGCCAGCAGCCCAGCAAGCGGGAGAGTGGAGACCCAGTACTTC. Translated: CASSPASGRVETQYF.